This TCR beta chain was identified in a study of post-analysis software for immune sequencing data. General study points: The study found TRBV5-6, TRBV5-1 and TRBV20-1 among four to six TRBV segments more frequent in patients than controls.

In germline, CDR1 is LGHDT, CDR2 YNNKEL (reference sequence). The CDR3 is 17 amino acids. V was cut by 2 bases and J by 1 base, with 16 bases left in between. Incorporated into the TCR beta cDNA libraries were unique molecular identifiers, which served to reduce PCR and sequencing biases. Using its own MiXCR run on the PCR reads, TCRdb lists one record per CDR3 protein. Of about 430,000 distinct CDR3 sequences in the sample, 30% to 45% were seen once. This clonotype was seen a few times. What it binds is not known. This clonotype originated in a girl aged 2 to 9 with multiple sclerosis. Sequenced sample: blood. The chain employs TRBV3-1 and TRBJ2-3, with a weak D call TRBD1 (6 bases). The CDR3 nucleotides read TGTGCCAGCAGCCAACGTTCAGGGGTCCACGGCACAGATACGCAGTATTTT. Translating gives CASSQRSGVHGTDTQYF.